The following is a T cell receptor beta chain sequence with its context. Its target is not known. The data were obtained in a study of T cell responses to AZD1222 COVID-19 vaccine. Study-wide points: The study sampled repertoires only after the peak T cell response. Baseline serology detected seropositivity in only six or seven AZD1222 recipients. Receipt of two AZD1222 doses was followed by a rise in Spike-specific TCR breadth and depth.

This CDR3 region has 13 residues. Per germline, CDR1 SGHDT and CDR2 YYEEEE. Trimming took off 2 bases at V and 6 bases at J, with 12 bases between the two ends. TCRdb keeps only in-frame clones here, not all; method: immunoSEQ multiplex PCR. The data contain about 99,000 clones, 87% of them singletons. Sequencing used peripheral blood, obtained on day 0 of AZD1222 vaccination. The V call is TRBV5-6, the J call TRBJ2-7; D is unclear. The clonotype was recovered from an adult in good health. The CDR3: CASSLEGFGEQYF. The CDR3 DNA is TGTGCCAGCAGCTTAGAAGGGTTCGGCGAGCAGTACTTC.